The 14 T cell receptor beta chains below come from one sample, sequenced in a study of technical replicates of blood from a few donors. Assay used: immunoSEQ multiplex PCR; TCRdb lists only in-frame clones, some missing. The sample has 65,000 to 85,000 clones; just under 95% are singletons. The sequenced sample was T cells isolated from PBMCs. These receptors all come from a human donor in good health.

The genes are TRBV28 and TRBJ2-7; tentative D call: TRBD2 (6 bases). The CDR3 loop spans 15 amino acids. Per the germline V gene, CDR1 is MDHEN and CDR2 is SYDVKM. Trimming took 2 bases from V and 3 from J, leaving 14 bases between them. The CDR3 DNA sequence: TGTGCCAGCAGTTTAGGGGGGTTCTTAGTCTACGAGCAGTACTTC. Its translation: CASSLGGFLVYEQYF.

The chain carries TRBV2 and TRBJ2-4, with TRBD1 identical over 8 bases. The trim removed 6 bases at V and 7 bases at J, leaving 8 bases unmatched. This CDR3 is 14 amino acids long. Germline CDR1 is SNHLY and CDR2 is FYNNEI. CDR3: CASSQGAQGNIQYF. CDR3 bases: TGTGCCAGCAGCCAGGGGGCCCAAGGGAACATTCAGTACTTC.

The V call is TRBV19, the J call TRBJ1-3; D is unresolved. With 7 bases removed from V and 0 bases from J, the gap between germline ends came to 13 bases. The CDR3 sequence is 15 residues long. Germline CDR1 LNHDA, CDR2 SQIVND (reference sequence). The CDR3, as DNA: TGTGCCAGTAATAGGCACCAGGACTCTGGAAACACCATATATTTT. Its protein is CASNRHQDSGNTIYF.

This clone was seen only a few times. The chain combines TRBV30 with TRBJ1-5; tentative D call: TRBD1 (6 bases). CDR1 GTSNPN and CDR2 SVGIG come from the germline V gene (reference sequence). The CDR3 has 14 amino acids. V was shortened by 2 bases and J by 3 bases, with 11 bases between the two germline ends. CDR3 residues: CAWSQTGSNQPQHF. The CDR3 region has the DNA TGTGCCTGGAGTCAGACAGGCTCCAATCAGCCCCAGCATTTT.

CDR3 sequence: CSARDEYGYTF. The CDR3 bases are TGCAGTGCTAGAGACGAGTATGGCTACACCTTC. The rearrangement uses TRBV20-1 and TRBJ1-2; D is undetermined. Deletions cut 0 bases from V and 5 bases from J, with 4 bases between. CDR1 DFQATT and CDR2 SNEGSKA come from the germline V gene (reference sequence). The CDR3 has 11 amino acids.

This rearrangement joins TRBV7-9 to TRBJ1-2, with a weak D call TRBD1 (6 bases). V dropped 1 base and J dropped 10 bases, with 10 bases sitting between them. The V gene's germline CDR1 is SEHNR and CDR2 FQNEAQ (reference sequence). The CDR3 extends over 12 amino acids. The CDR3: CASSLGSGDYTF. CDR3 coding DNA: TGTGCCAGCAGCTTAGGGTCAGGGGACTACACCTTC.

The chain is built from TRBV11-3 and TRBJ1-2; D unresolved. The CDR3 is 13 residues long. CDR1 is SGHNT, CDR2 YENEEA, per germline. Deletions cut 5 bases from V and 6 bases from J, with 13 bases between. CDR3 region: CASSLRTIHGYTF. CDR3 coding DNA: TGTGCCAGCAGCCTTCGAACAATCCATGGCTACACCTTC. The full variable domain, rest sourced from reference TRBV11-3 and TRBJ1-2, is EAGVVQSPRYKIIEKKQPVAFWCNPISGHNTLYWYLQNLGQGPELLIRYENEEAVDDSQLPKDRFSAERLKGVDSTLKIQPAELGDSAVYLCASSLRTIHGYTFGSGTRLTVV.

The chain combines TRBV11-2 with TRBJ2-1; 10 positions agree with TRBD2. Germline assignment: CDR1 SGHAT and CDR2 FQNNGV. The CDR3 totals 16 residues. V was pared by 5 bases and J by 3 bases, with 7 bases of the junction left unmatched. The CDR3 bases are TGTGCCAGCAGCGCTAGTCTAGCGGGAGTCTACAATGAGCAGTTCTTC. This gives the protein CASSASLAGVYNEQFF.

This chain uses TRBV30 with TRBJ2-5; maybe TRBD1 (5 bases). This CDR3 is 15 amino acids long. The germline V gene encodes CDR1 GTSNPN and CDR2 SVGIG (reference sequence). Trimming pared 0 bases from V and 2 bases from J, leaving 13 bases between. The CDR3 nucleotides are TGTGCCTGGAGTGTACAGCAGGGTCTTCAAGAGACCCAGTACTTC. This translates into CAWSVQQGLQETQYF.

The CDR3 nucleotides are TGTGCCAGCAGTCGCTCTTACGCCTATACGCCGGGACAGGGGGCCTACGAGCAGTACTTC. Translation gives CASSRSYAYTPGQGAYEQYF. The chain has TRBV28 and TRBJ2-7; 11 nucleotides line up with TRBD1. Germline trimming cut 5 bases from V and 2 bases from J; bases unmatched to any gene: 20. Germline V gene sequence: CDR1 MDHEN, CDR2 SYDVKM. The CDR3 has 20 amino acids.

J is TRBJ1-2 and V is TRBV27; TRBD1 aligns across 7 bases. Germline V CDR1 and CDR2: MNHEY, SMNVEV (reference sequence). CDR3 length: 14 amino acids. V was pared by 2 bases and J by 3 bases, with 3 bases of the junction left unmatched. Here the CDR3 reads CASSLNGQDYGYTF. For the CDR3, the DNA is TGTGCCAGCAGTTTAAATGGACAGGACTATGGCTACACCTTC.

The chain has TRBV6-6 and TRBJ2-1; tentative D call: TRBD2 (5 bases). Germline V lookup: CDR1 MNHNY, CDR2 SVGAGI (reference sequence). Trimming left V 4 bases short and J 6 bases short, with 10 bases between. The CDR3 is 13 residues long. The CDR3 coding sequence is TGTGCCAGCAGTTTGGGCGGGCCCAATGAGCAGTTCTTC. Protein sequence: CASSLGGPNEQFF.

V gene TRBV6-1 combines with J gene TRBJ2-2, with a tentative D call TRBD2 (5 bases). Germline V gene lookup returns CDR1 MNHNS and CDR2 SASEGT. Trimming removed 2 bases at V and 6 bases at J, with 10 bases between. The CDR3 is 14 amino acids. In DNA form, the CDR3 reads TGTGCCAGCAGTGAACCAACTAGGCCCGGGGAGCTGTTTTTT. This gives the protein CASSEPTRPGELFF.

The V gene is TRBV7-6, the J gene TRBJ2-7, with 12 bases identical to TRBD2. CDR1 SGHVS and CDR2 FNYEAQ come from the germline V gene. The trim removed 2 bases at V and 5 bases at J, leaving 16 bases unmatched. This CDR3 is 19 amino acids long. CDR3 residues: CASSLKPTLAGGPIHEQYF. The CDR3 DNA follows: TGTGCCAGCAGCTTAAAGCCTACTCTAGCGGGAGGGCCAATCCACGAGCAGTACTTC.